This passage covers 9 T cell receptor beta chains from one sample sequenced in a study of blood T cell repertoires in COVID-19. Repertoires were generated with immunoSEQ multiplex PCR, while TCRdb's copy carries only in-frame clones and drops some. Of roughly 180,000 clones in the sample, approximately 81% were seen once. The sequenced sample consisted of peripheral blood. The receptors were sampled from a woman between 50 and 59 years old with COVID-19, enrolled during active disease.

This clone was counted once. The chain employs TRBV30 and TRBJ2-7; perhaps TRBD1 as D (6 bases). This CDR3 has 14 amino acids. V shed 4 bases and J shed 2 bases, with 15 bases lying between them. Germline V gene data show CDR1 as GTSNPN and CDR2 as SVGIG (reference sequence). CDR3 coding DNA: TGTGCCTGGAATTTCTTGGGGACACCCTACGAGCAGTACTTC. Translation gives CAWNFLGTPYEQYF.

This chain connects TRBV10-3 to TRBJ2-7, with D perhaps matching TRBD1 (7 bases). V was shortened by 3 bases and J by 0 bases, with 18 bases between the two germline ends. Germline assignment: CDR1 ENHRY and CDR2 SYGVKD. This CDR3 region has 17 residues. The CDR3 nucleotides read TGTGCCATCAGTGATGTGAGACAGGGAGCGGGCTCCTACGAGCAGTACTTC. Its translation is CAISDVRQGAGSYEQYF.

The chain employs TRBV4-1 and TRBJ2-6, with D possibly TRBD1 on 6 matching bases. Deletions cut 0 bases from V and 0 bases from J, with 6 bases between. CDR1 MGHRA and CDR2 YSYEKL come from the germline V gene. This CDR3 comprises 16 residues. The CDR3 spells CASSQEDSSGANVLTF. For the CDR3, the DNA is TGCGCCAGCAGCCAAGAGGACAGCTCTGGGGCCAACGTCCTGACTTTC.

This chain connects TRBV3-1 (or the pseudogene TRBV3-2) to TRBJ1-3; D is possibly TRBD1 (6 bases). The CDR3 is 12 residues long. Germline lookup yields CDR1 LGHDT and CDR2 YNNKEL (reference sequence). V was shortened by 5 bases and J by 4 bases, with 6 bases between the two germline ends. The CDR3: CASSDRGNTIYF. The CDR3, as DNA: TGTGCCAGCAGCGACAGGGGAAACACCATATATTTT.

The V gene is TRBV6-6, the J gene TRBJ1-2, with 10 nucleotides matching TRBD1. Losses at the gene ends were 2 bases for V and 5 bases for J; bases not matched to a gene: 2. Germline V gene lookup returns CDR1 MNHNY and CDR2 SVGAGI (reference sequence). The CDR3 covers 14 residues. CDR3 nucleotides: TGTGCCAGCAGTTACGGGACAGGGGATTATGGCTACACCTTC. It is translated as CASSYGTGDYGYTF.

This chain connects TRBV7-3 to TRBJ2-3, with 14 nucleotides matching TRBD2. J gave up 6 bases and V 5 bases, and 10 bases lay outside the gene matches. Per germline, CDR1 SGHTA and CDR2 FQGTGA. The CDR3 has 17 residues. The CDR3 protein is CASSHRLAGGQRDTQYF. CDR3 bases: TGTGCCAGCAGCCACCGACTAGCGGGGGGGCAGCGGGATACGCAGTATTTT.

This chain links TRBV7-6 with TRBJ2-2; D perhaps matches TRBD2 (5 bases). The V gene's germline CDR1 is SGHVS and CDR2 FNYEAQ. Trimming took 1 base from V and 4 from J, leaving 10 bases between them. The CDR3 loop spans 15 amino acids. This CDR3 reads CASSLGGSTTGELFF. CDR3 in DNA: TGTGCCAGCAGCTTAGGAGGGTCAACCACCGGGGAGCTGTTTTTT.

The chain carries TRBV30 and TRBJ1-4; 9 bases line up with TRBD1. The CDR3 is made up of 18 amino acids. Trimming cost V 1 base and J 0 bases; bases outside gene matches: 9. The germline V gene encodes CDR1 GTSNPN and CDR2 SVGIG (reference sequence). The CDR3 reads CAWSAGTGGGATNEKLFF. The CDR3 bases are TGTGCCTGGAGTGCCGGTACAGGGGGCGGGGCAACTAATGAAAAACTGTTTTTT.

The CDR3 spells CASRRQLQETQYF. As DNA, the CDR3 is TGTGCCAGCAGGCGACAGTTACAAGAGACCCAGTACTTC. V usage is TRBV3-1 (or the pseudogene TRBV3-2) and J usage is TRBJ2-5, with a tentative D call TRBD1 (5 bases). V gave up 6 bases and J gave up 2 bases, with 10 bases separating them. From germline, CDR1 is LGHDT and CDR2 YNNKEL (reference sequence). The CDR3 length is 13 residues.